This TCR beta chain was sequenced for a study of control samples from healthy donors and cancer patients. The table came from immunoSEQ multiplex PCR; TCRdb's copy has only in-frame clones and leaves some out. In the table there are approximately 150,000 clones, 85% to 90% of which are singletons. The CDR3 extends over 14 amino acids. Germline-derived CDR1 and CDR2 are SGHTA and FQGNSA. V shed 2 bases and J shed 3 bases, with 9 bases lying between them. Source material: PBMCs. The clonotype was recovered from a man in his forties or fifties with head and neck cancer. The chain combines TRBV7-2 with TRBJ2-3, with no clear D. The CDR3 DNA is TGTGCCAGCAGCTTAATTGGGGATACAGATACGCAGTATTTT. Residues: CASSLIGDTDTQYF.